Below, 15 T cell receptor beta chains from the same sample are listed, as sequenced in a study of STAT5B mutations in CD4+ large granular lymphocyte leukemia (dated by TCRdb to between 2021 and 2024). Library prep was done by the immunoSEQ multiplex PCR assay. The immuneACCESS repertoire file appears here via TCRdb, limited to in-frame rearrangements. These files lack a portion of the clones; in checked studies, under half of the deficit traces to unresolved V genes, and the cause of the others is not known. The sample table lists more than 7,500 clones, about 80% of them with a count of one. The ten largest clones take up about 70% of the sample. The sequenced sample consisted of PBMCs. Receptors were obtained from a man between 60 and 70 years old with CD4+ T-cell large granular lymphocyte leukemia.

The V call is TRBV5-8, the J call TRBJ2-7; a possible D gene is TRBD2 (6 bases). Trimming cost V 0 bases and J 3 bases, with 10 bases left between them. Germline V gene lookup returns CDR1 SGHTS and CDR2 YDEGEE. The CDR3 is 14 amino acids. CDR3 sequence (DNA): TGTGCCAGCAGCTTGGGGGACTTTGTCTACGAGCAGTACTTC. Protein sequence: CASSLGDFVYEQYF.

The chain has TRBV5-1 and TRBJ2-7; 8 bases fit TRBD1. CDR3 length: 14 residues. Losses at the gene ends were 2 bases for V and 6 bases for J; bases not matched to a gene: 7. Germline CDR1 is SGHRS and CDR2 is YFSETQ. The CDR3: CASSLRTGKAEQYF. CDR3 in DNA: TGCGCCAGCAGCTTACGGACAGGGAAGGCCGAGCAGTACTTC. The whole variable domain, remainder taken from reference TRBV5-1 and TRBJ2-7, is KAGVTQTPRYLIKTRGQQVTLSCSPISGHRSVSWYQQTPGQGLQFLFEYFSETQRNKGNFPGRFSGRQFSNSRSEMNVSTLELGDSALYLCASSLRTGKAEQYFGPGTRLTVT.

This chain links TRBV28 with TRBJ1-5; the D gene is possibly TRBD1 (6 bases). The CDR3 sequence is 15 residues long. In germline, CDR1 is MDHEN, CDR2 SYDVKM. V was clipped by 2 bases and J by 7 bases, with 15 bases between them. CDR3 coding DNA: TGTGCCAGCAGTTTAGGCCAGGGGTTTAGACAGCCCCAGCATTTT. It specifies CASSLGQGFRQPQHF.

In its sample, this clone was seen a few times. The gene calls are TRBV30 and TRBJ1-2; D perhaps matches TRBD1 (6 bases). Germline CDR1 and CDR2: GTSNPN and SVGIG (reference sequence). V was clipped by 2 bases and J by 5 bases, with 12 bases between them. This CDR3 is built from 13 residues. CDR3 nucleotides: TGTGCCTGGAGTATGGACAGTGGGTATGGCTACACCTTC. Protein: CAWSMDSGYGYTF.

The gene calls are TRBV5-6 and TRBJ2-7, with D possibly being TRBD1 or TRBD2 (5 bases each). Deletions cut 5 bases from V and 3 bases from J, with 24 bases between. The V gene's germline CDR1 is SGHDT and CDR2 YYEEEE. CDR3 length: 17 amino acids. This CDR3 is CASSELRDGRFRYEQYF. For the CDR3, the DNA is TGTGCCAGCAGTGAGCTTAGGGACGGGCGGTTTCGCTACGAGCAGTACTTC.

This clone was seen a few times. This rearrangement joins TRBV25-1 to TRBJ2-7; tentatively, D is TRBD2 (6 bases). V was trimmed by 7 bases and J by 1 base, leaving 8 bases between them. Per the germline V gene, CDR1 is MGHDK and CDR2 is SYGVNS. The CDR3 length is 12 residues. The CDR3 region has the DNA TGTGCCAGCATGGGGGGTTCCTACGAGCAGTACTTC. This gives the protein CASMGGSYEQYF.

The chain recombines TRBV29-1 with TRBJ2-7, with 8 bases identical to TRBD1. With V trimmed by 3 bases and J by 2 bases, 6 bases remained unmatched. The germline V gene has CDR1 SQVTM and CDR2 ANQGSEA. The CDR3 runs to 14 residues. Here the CDR3 reads CSVESPDRAYEQYF. As DNA, the CDR3 is TGCAGCGTTGAGTCTCCGGACAGGGCCTACGAGCAGTACTTC.

V and J are TRBV6-5 and TRBJ1-3; no firm D call. This CDR3 comprises 13 residues. CDR1 is MNHEY, CDR2 SVGAGI, per germline. V dropped 4 bases and J dropped 2 bases, with 6 bases sitting between them. This CDR3 reads CASSSSPGNTIYF. The CDR3 coding sequence is TGTGCCAGCAGTTCTAGCCCTGGAAACACCATATATTTT.

This clone was detected once. The chain combines TRBV7-2 with TRBJ1-5, with 7 bases aligning to TRBD1. This CDR3 is 16 amino acids long. Germline CDR1 reads SGHTA; CDR2 reads FQGNSA. Trimming at V came to 5 bases and at J to 3 bases, leaving 10 bases not matched to a gene. CDR3 protein: CASSAPGQSFNQPQHF. As DNA, the CDR3 is TGTGCCAGCAGCGCACCGGGACAGAGTTTCAATCAGCCCCAGCATTTT.

This chain links TRBV21-1 with TRBJ1-5. TRBV21-1 has pseudogene status. This CDR3 has 15 residues. In DNA form, the CDR3 reads TGTGCCAGCAGCAAAGCGCGGGTTCCGAATCAGCCCCAGCATTTT. Translation: CASSKARVPNQPQHF.

The J gene is TRBJ1-1, the V gene TRBV27; no definite D call. The V gene's germline CDR1 is MNHEY and CDR2 SMNVEV (reference sequence). CDR3 length equals 15 residues. With 0 bases removed from V and 3 bases from J, the gap between germline ends came to 11 bases. The CDR3: CASSLSWGGYTEAFF. The CDR3 DNA is TGTGCCAGCAGTTTATCTTGGGGTGGTTACACTGAAGCTTTCTTT.

This clone was seen only once. V usage is TRBV9 and J usage is TRBJ2-6; no reliable D call. CDR1 is SGDLS, CDR2 YYNGEE, per germline. Trimming took 4 bases from V and 4 from J, leaving 15 bases between them. The CDR3 extends over 16 amino acids. The CDR3 sequence is CASSFGSYRGANVLTF. The CDR3 nucleotides read TGTGCCAGCAGCTTCGGGTCCTATCGAGGGGCCAACGTCCTGACTTTC.

V gene TRBV27 combines with J gene TRBJ2-7, with TRBD2 matching 10 bases. CDR1 MNHEY and CDR2 SMNVEV come from the germline V gene (reference sequence). The length of the CDR3 is 13 residues. J gave up 4 bases and V 5 bases, and 2 bases lay outside the gene matches. CDR3 protein: CASSKLAGYEQYF. The CDR3 DNA reads TGTGCCAGCAGTAAACTAGCGGGATACGAGCAGTACTTC.

About this clone itself: The same CDR3 also results from other DNA sequences found in this sample. V gene TRBV10-2 combines with J gene TRBJ2-7; D is undetermined. The CDR3 consists of 14 residues. Germline CDR1 reads WSHSY; CDR2 reads SAAADI. Trimming cost V 0 bases and J 1 base, with 7 bases left between them. CDR3 loop: CASSESGSSYEQYF. The CDR3 nucleotides read TGCGCCAGCAGTGAGTCTGGGTCTTCCTACGAGCAGTACTTC.

CDR3 protein: CASRPRDREYPRSYNEQFF. The CDR3 DNA reads TGTGCCAGTCGCCCCCGGGACAGGGAGTACCCCCGCTCCTACAATGAGCAGTTCTTC. The J gene is TRBJ2-1, the V gene TRBV19, with TRBD1 matching over 9 bases. With V trimmed by 8 bases and J by 0 bases, 17 bases remained unmatched. Germline CDR1 is LNHDA and CDR2 is SQIVND (reference sequence). This CDR3 region has 19 residues.